This is a list of T cell receptor beta chains from one sample in a study of T cell responses to AZD1222 COVID-19 vaccine. Produced via immunoSEQ multiplex PCR; TCRdb's table is partial and in-frame only. The sample includes 100,000 to 150,000 clones, approximately 91% of them seen just once. The sequences come from peripheral blood, collected 28 days after the second AZD1222 dose. These receptors came from an adult who received the AZD1222 COVID-19 vaccine. Both conserved end residues are part of each CDR3. The D gene is left open where the match is weak. Expanded clones are given a class, and other clones once, few, many or no size at all.

CDR3 length,V gene,D gene,J gene,clone size,CDR3 DNA,CDR3 protein
14,TRBV29-1,-,TRBJ1-2,-,TGCAGCGTTGAAGCAGGATGGGGTAACTATGGCTACACCTTC,CSVEAGWGNYGYTF
15,TRBV19,-,TRBJ1-2,-,TGTGCCAGTAGTATCGACATAGGGTTTAGCTATGGCTACACCTTC,CASSIDIGFSYGYTF
15,TRBV5-1,TRBD1,TRBJ1-2,few,TGCGCCAGCAGCTATGGGCGGGACAGGTCTACTGGCTACACCTTC,CASSYGRDRSTGYTF
12,TRBV18,-,TRBJ2-3,-,TGTGCCAGCTCACCACAGGACGAGGGGCAGTATTTT,CASSPQDEGQYF
13,TRBV15,TRBD2,TRBJ2-5,-,TGTGCCACCAGCCCCCGGACGGGAGGGACCCAGTACTTC,CATSPRTGGTQYF
14,TRBV11-1,-,TRBJ1-2,-,TGTGCCAGCAGCTTTAGAAGAGGCGACTATGGCTACACCTTC,CASSFRRGDYGYTF
16,TRBV3-1/TRBV3-2,TRBD2,TRBJ2-3,-,TGTGCCAGCAGCCACCCGGGACTAGAGGTAGGAGATACGCAGTATTTT,CASSHPGLEVGDTQYF
12,TRBV29-1,-,TRBJ1-2,few,TGCAGCGTTGATCGGGCAGGGAACGGCTACACCTTC,CSVDRAGNGYTF
12,TRBV7-8,-,TRBJ1-6,-,TGTGCCAGCAGCTTCCCCAATTCACCCCTCCACTTT,CASSFPNSPLHF
13,TRBV7-9,-,TRBJ1-2,few,TGTGCCAGCAGCTTAGTAAATGGGGGAGGCTACACCTTC,CASSLVNGGGYTF
13,TRBV15,-,TRBJ1-6,-,TGTGCCACCAGCAGCACAGCGAATTCACCCCTCCACTTT,CATSSTANSPLHF
14,TRBV11-2,-,TRBJ2-7,few,TGTGCCAGCAGCTGGGACGGTCCCTCTGGCGAGCAGTACTTC,CASSWDGPSGEQYF
15,TRBV27,-,TRBJ1-1,-,TGTGCCAGCAGTCCGGAAACGGACAGAGACACTGAAGCTTTCTTT,CASSPETDRDTEAFF
15,TRBV7-9,-,TRBJ1-4,once,TGTGCCAGCAGCTTTACGCAGGCAACTAATGAAAAACTGTTTTTT,CASSFTQATNEKLFF
15,TRBV9,-,TRBJ1-3,-,TGTGCCAGCAGCGTGGAACAGACCTCTGGAAACACCATATATTTT,CASSVEQTSGNTIYF
15,TRBV9,TRBD2,TRBJ2-2,few,TGTGCCAGCAGCGTAAGCGGGAGGAGTACCGGGGAGCTGTTTTTT,CASSVSGRSTGELFF
14,TRBV27,-,TRBJ2-3,-,TGTGCCAGCAGTTTGGTTGGTCCCGCAGATACGCAGTATTTT,CASSLVGPADTQYF
12,TRBV20-1,-,TRBJ1-2,-,TGCAGTGCTAGTCCCCGGCACTATGGCTACACCTTC,CSASPRHYGYTF
16,TRBV5-1,TRBD1,TRBJ1-2,-,TGCGCCAGCAGCTTCGGAACGGGACAGGGTAACTATGGCTACACCTTC,CASSFGTGQGNYGYTF